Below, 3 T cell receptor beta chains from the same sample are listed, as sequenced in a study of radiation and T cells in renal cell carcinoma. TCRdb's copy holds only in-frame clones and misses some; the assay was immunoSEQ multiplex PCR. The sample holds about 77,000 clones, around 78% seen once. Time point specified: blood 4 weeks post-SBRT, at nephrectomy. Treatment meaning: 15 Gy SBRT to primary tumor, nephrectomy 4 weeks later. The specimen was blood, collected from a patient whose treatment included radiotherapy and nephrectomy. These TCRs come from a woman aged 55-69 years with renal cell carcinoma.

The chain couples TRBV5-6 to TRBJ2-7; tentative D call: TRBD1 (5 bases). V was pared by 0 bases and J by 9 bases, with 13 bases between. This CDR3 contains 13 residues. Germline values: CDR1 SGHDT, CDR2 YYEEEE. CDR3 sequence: CASSLGLAQGQYF. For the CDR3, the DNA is TGTGCCAGCAGCTTGGGTTTGGCTCAGGGGCAGTACTTC.

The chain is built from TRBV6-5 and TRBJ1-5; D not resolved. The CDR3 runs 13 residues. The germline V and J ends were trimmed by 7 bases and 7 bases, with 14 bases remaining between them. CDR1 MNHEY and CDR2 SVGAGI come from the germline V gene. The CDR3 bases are TGTGCCAGCACTGCTAGGATGGAACAGCCCCAGCATTTT. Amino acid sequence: CASTARMEQPQHF.

The CDR3 reads CASTSTSGALNEQFF. The CDR3, as DNA: TGTGCCAGTACCTCGACTAGCGGGGCTCTTAATGAGCAGTTCTTC. This chain uses TRBV19 with TRBJ2-1; 11 positions agree with TRBD2. CDR1 is LNHDA and CDR2 is SQIVND in the germline V gene (reference sequence). The CDR3 has 15 amino acids. V shed 7 bases, J shed 7 bases, and the junction held 9 bases outside the gene matches.